One sample yielded the 14 T cell receptor beta chains listed below, sequenced in a study of cytomegalovirus exposure and HLA in healthy donors. The PCR ran on 60 Vbeta and 13 Jbeta primers. Assay: immunoSEQ multiplex PCR; the TCRdb copy retains only in-frame clones and omits some. The profile shows about 170,000 clones, 73% of them singletons. The sample comprised PBMCs. Every receptor here comes from a woman under 30 in good health and CMV-seropositive.

The rearrangement uses TRBV7-9 and TRBJ1-4; possibly TRBD1 for D (6 bases). With 5 bases removed from V and 0 bases from J, the gap between germline ends came to 7 bases. The CDR3 is 14 amino acids. CDR1 and CDR2 from the germline V gene are SEHNR and FQNEAQ (reference sequence). CDR3 amino acids: CASSPGATNEKLFF. CDR3 bases: TGTGCCAGCAGCCCAGGGGCAACTAATGAAAAACTGTTTTTT. Full variable domain (remainder filled in from reference TRBV7-9 and TRBJ1-4): DTGVSQNPRHKITKRGQNVTFRCDPISEHNRLYWYRQTLGQGPEFLTYFQNEAQLEKSRLLSDRFSAERPKGSFSTLEIQRTEQGDSAMYLCASSPGATNEKLFFGSGTQLSVL.

The chain recombines TRBV5-4 with TRBJ2-1; 12 bases match TRBD2. Germline CDR1 and CDR2: SGHNT and YYREEE (reference sequence). The CDR3 has 16 amino acids. Trimming cost V 7 bases and J 6 bases; bases outside gene matches: 11. CDR3 loop: CASFRTSGARGNEQFF. The CDR3 DNA reads TGTGCCAGCTTCCGGACTAGCGGGGCCAGAGGCAATGAGCAGTTCTTC.

This clone was seen just once. CDR3 sequence reads: CASSFAPGQGAMSEAFF. In DNA, the CDR3 is TGTGCCAGCAGCTTTGCCCCGGGACAGGGGGCGATGAGTGAAGCTTTCTTT. This chain uses TRBV7-2 with TRBJ1-1; 12 positions match TRBD1. CDR3 size: 17 residues. V trimming: 3 bases; J trimming: 7 bases; junction bases outside the gene matches: 12. Looked up from germline, CDR1 is SGHTA and CDR2 is FQGNSA.

Here the CDR3 DNA reads TGTGCCAGCAGCGAGCGGGGTGACACAGATACGCAGTATTTT. Translating gives CASSERGDTDTQYF. The V call is TRBV6-6, the J call TRBJ2-3, with 7 positions matching TRBD2. With V trimmed by 6 bases and J by 2 bases, 5 bases remained unmatched. Germline-derived CDR1 and CDR2 are MNHNY and SVGAGI (reference sequence). The CDR3 has 14 residues.

The rearrangement links TRBV4-3 to TRBJ2-2, with 7 bases that match TRBD2. Per the germline V gene, CDR1 is LGHNA and CDR2 is YSLEER. This CDR3 has 17 residues. V lost 3 bases to trimming and J lost 5 bases; unmatched junction nucleotides: 12. This CDR3 reads CASSHGSGGGETGELFF. The DNA of the CDR3 is TGCGCCAGCAGCCACGGCTCTGGGGGAGGGGAAACCGGGGAGCTGTTTTTT.

The chain employs TRBV5-4 and TRBJ1-2; TRBD1 aligns across 8 bases. The V gene end was trimmed by 0 bases and the J gene end by 4 bases; junction bases not matched to a gene: 5. This CDR3 is built from 15 residues. Germline CDR1 is SGHNT and CDR2 is YYREEE (reference sequence). The CDR3 is CASSLGRGRGYGYTF. In nucleotides, the CDR3 is TGTGCCAGCAGCTTGGGCAGGGGGCGGGGCTATGGCTACACCTTC.

The gene calls are TRBV4-3 and TRBJ2-3; 10 bases line up with TRBD2. This CDR3 has 15 amino acids. V trimming: 4 bases; J trimming: 0 bases; junction bases outside the gene matches: 1. Germline V gene sequence: CDR1 LGHNA, CDR2 YSLEER. CDR3: CASSPLAGSTDTQYF. The CDR3 bases are TGCGCCAGCAGCCCACTAGCGGGGAGCACAGATACGCAGTATTTT.

The rearrangement links TRBV7-2 to TRBJ1-1; maybe TRBD1 (6 bases). This CDR3 contains 15 residues. V gave up 6 bases and J gave up 1 base, with 15 bases separating them. Per germline, CDR1 SGHTA and CDR2 FQGNSA. In DNA, the CDR3 is TGTGCCAGCAGATGGGGGGGGCTCACGAACACTGAAGCTTTCTTT. Its protein product is CASRWGGLTNTEAFF.

The sample holds a few counts of this clone. The chain is built from TRBV5-4 and TRBJ1-2; 12 bases align to TRBD1. Germline CDR1 and CDR2: SGHNT and YYREEE (reference sequence). The trim removed 4 bases at V and 7 bases at J, leaving 8 bases unmatched. CDR3 length equals 15 residues. In DNA form, the CDR3 reads TGTGCCAGCAGCCTGCCGGGACAGGGGGCCGCTGGCTACACCTTC. Protein: CASSLPGQGAAGYTF.

The chain joins TRBV19 to TRBJ2-3; D is perhaps TRBD1 (5 bases). Trimming pared 1 base from V and 0 bases from J, leaving 11 bases between. CDR3 length: 16 amino acids. The germline gives CDR1 LNHDA, CDR2 SQIVND (reference sequence). The CDR3 nucleotides are TGTGCCAGTAGTATAGGTCGGACACCAAGCACAGATACGCAGTATTTT. Its protein product is CASSIGRTPSTDTQYF.

This sequence joins TRBV9 and TRBJ2-7, with a weak D call TRBD1 (5 bases). From germline, CDR1 is SGDLS and CDR2 YYNGEE. The CDR3 extends over 13 amino acids. The germline V and J ends were trimmed by 3 bases and 5 bases, with 12 bases remaining between them. Here the CDR3 DNA reads TGTGCCAGCAGCGCTCAGGGTATCGACGAGCAGTACTTC. It codes for CASSAQGIDEQYF.

This chain connects TRBV7-9 to TRBJ1-3; D remains ambiguous. The V gene's germline CDR1 is SEHNR and CDR2 FQNEAQ (reference sequence). Trimming left V 0 bases short and J 0 bases short, with 6 bases between. CDR3 size: 15 residues. CDR3 nucleotide sequence: TGTGCCAGCAGCTTAGCTAGGAGCTCTGGAAACACCATATATTTT. Amino acids: CASSLARSSGNTIYF.

This chain uses TRBV4-1 with TRBJ1-1; possibly TRBD1 for D (6 bases). This CDR3 region has 15 residues. The V and J ends lost 5 bases and 1 base respectively, with 14 bases between them. CDR1 is MGHRA, CDR2 YSYEKL, per germline. CDR3 in DNA: TGCGCCAGCAGCGGACAGATTCACCAGAACACTGAAGCTTTCTTT. Protein: CASSGQIHQNTEAFF.

The chain is built from TRBV7-2 and TRBJ2-3; 12 bases map to TRBD2. Germline lookup yields CDR1 SGHTA and CDR2 FQGNSA. Trimming cost V 1 base and J 5 bases; bases outside gene matches: 4. The CDR3 totals 16 residues. CDR3 sequence reads: CASSLVPSGGGDTQYF. CDR3 nucleotides: TGTGCCAGCAGCTTAGTGCCTAGCGGGGGGGGAGATACGCAGTATTTT.